This T cell receptor (beta chain) appears in the sequencing data of a study of cytomegalovirus exposure and HLA in healthy donors. Study conclusions and caveats: Subsequent analysis found a tendency for first-cohort TCR clusters to co-occur within the roughly 130 validation repertoires.

For this clone: Antigen: not known.

The CDR3 spans 10 residues. V was clipped by 8 bases and J by 14 bases; unmatched bases: 6. Germline V gene lookup returns CDR1 LNHDA and CDR2 SQIVND (reference sequence). Sequencing was performed with immunoSEQ multiplex PCR; in TCRdb, only in-frame clones are kept and a portion is missing. The sample carries 200,000 to 300,000 clones, about 83% recorded once. Sequenced input: PBMCs. The rearrangement links TRBV19 to TRBJ2-1; 7 bases line up with TRBD2. The sequence was obtained from a man between 18 and 35 years old in good health and CMV-seronegative. The CDR3 loop reads CASGGEGEFF. CDR3 nucleotides: TGTGCCAGTGGGGGGGAAGGGGAGTTCTTC.